This entry features one T cell receptor (beta chain) sequence. Some clones are missing from TCRdb's copy, which holds only in-frame ones; the method was immunoSEQ multiplex PCR. Of about 660,000 clones in the sample, over 75% are singletons; the top ten hold about 0.0094%. This entry comes from a study of shared T cell receptors in the human thymus. These data were likewise used in another study, on human thymus T cells. That source adds: The authors found apparently biased V and J gene usage in thymic and blood repertoires.

The specimen sequenced was thymocytes. The TCR was taken from a boy in the first two years of life with a congenital heart defect.

CDR3 coding DNA: TGTGCCAGCAGCTCCCGGGTCGTCGGACTAGCAGGAGGGGCCGGGGAGCTGTTTTTT. Protein: CASSSRVVGLAGGAGELFF. The gene calls are TRBV7-6 and TRBJ2-2, with TRBD2 matching over 8 bases. V lost 4 bases to trimming and J lost 6 bases; unmatched junction nucleotides: 19. Germline assignment: CDR1 SGHVS and CDR2 FNYEAQ. CDR3 length: 19 residues.